Sequencing of this T cell receptor beta chain was carried out in a study of cytomegalovirus exposure and HLA in healthy donors. Study observations and caveats: Reported results showed that the classifier diagnosed cytomegalovirus status with high specificity and sensitivity.

V was cut by 4 bases and J by 8 bases, with 19 bases left in between. Germline V gene data show CDR1 as SGHRS and CDR2 as YFSETQ. There are 15 residues in the CDR3. Notes on this clone: Its antigen is currently unknown.

The PCR was carried out with 60 Vbeta primers and 13 Jbeta primers. Some clones are missing from TCRdb's copy, which holds only in-frame ones; the method was immunoSEQ multiplex PCR. The sample lists 150,000 to 200,000 clones; roughly 74% were seen once. The TCR comes from a man aged 18 to 35 in good health and CMV-seropositive. Sequenced material: PBMCs. V is TRBV5-1 and J is TRBJ2-1; a possible D gene is TRBD2 (5 bases). The CDR3 bases are TGCGCCAGCAGCCCCCCCGAGGGCCGGAGGCATGAGCAGTTCTTC. Protein sequence: CASSPPEGRRHEQFF.